This TCR beta chain was documented in a study of T cells in Graves' hyperthyroidism and ophthalmopathy. Exclusion criteria comprised uncontrolled infection, other autoimmune disease, pregnancy or lactation. From less than 13 ml of fresh peripheral blood, PBMCs were isolated. As regards this clonotype: No antigen is known for it.

Study-level results: Blood also held most thyroid clonotypes expanded beyond 0.001.

CDR3 length: 14 amino acids. Germline CDR1 MNHNS, CDR2 SASEGT. Trimming took off 6 bases at V and 4 bases at J, with 15 bases between the two ends. Amplified regions were TCR beta CDR3 sequences from RNA transcripts. The TCR CDR3 was amplified in a first-round RT-PCR using the HTBI primer set. TCRdb called the multiplex PCR reads again in MiXCR, with one record for every CDR3 protein. The data contain about 380,000 distinct CDR3 sequences, approximately 15% of them seen just once; the ten biggest clones take up about 18%. V usage is TRBV6-1 and J usage is TRBJ1-2; possible D gene TRBD1, 6 bases. The origin of this receptor is a woman younger than 45 with Graves' ophthalmopathy. Input material: blood. The CDR3 loop reads CASRVGGASYGYTF. CDR3 nucleotide sequence: TGTGCCAGCAGAGTCGGGGGGGCTTCCTATGGCTACACCTTC.